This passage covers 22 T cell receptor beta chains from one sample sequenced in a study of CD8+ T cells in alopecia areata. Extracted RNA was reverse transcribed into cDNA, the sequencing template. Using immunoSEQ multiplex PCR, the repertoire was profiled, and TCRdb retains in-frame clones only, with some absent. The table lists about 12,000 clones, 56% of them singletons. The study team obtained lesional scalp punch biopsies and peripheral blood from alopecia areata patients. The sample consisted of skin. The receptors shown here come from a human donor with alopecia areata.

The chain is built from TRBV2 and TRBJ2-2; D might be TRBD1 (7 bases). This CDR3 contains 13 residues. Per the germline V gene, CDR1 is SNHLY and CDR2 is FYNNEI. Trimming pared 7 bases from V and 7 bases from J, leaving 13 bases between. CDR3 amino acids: CASTGGGHGELFF. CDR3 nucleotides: TGTGCCAGCACTGGAGGGGGCCACGGGGAGCTGTTTTTT.

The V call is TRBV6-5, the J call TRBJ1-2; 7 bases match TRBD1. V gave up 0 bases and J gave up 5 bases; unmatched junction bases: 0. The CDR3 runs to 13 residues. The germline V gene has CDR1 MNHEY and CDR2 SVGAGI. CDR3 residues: CASSYSGQYGYTF. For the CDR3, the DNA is TGTGCCAGCAGTTACTCGGGACAGTATGGCTACACCTTC.

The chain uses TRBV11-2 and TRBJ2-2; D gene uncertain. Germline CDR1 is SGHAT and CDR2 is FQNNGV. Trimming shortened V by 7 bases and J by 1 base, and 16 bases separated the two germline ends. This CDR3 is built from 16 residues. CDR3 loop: CASTQERALNTGELFF. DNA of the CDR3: TGTGCCAGCACCCAAGAACGAGCGCTGAACACCGGGGAGCTGTTTTTT.

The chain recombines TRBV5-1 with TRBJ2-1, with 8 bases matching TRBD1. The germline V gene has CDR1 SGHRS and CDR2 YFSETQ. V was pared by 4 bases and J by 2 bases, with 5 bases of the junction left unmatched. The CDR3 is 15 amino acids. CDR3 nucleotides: TGCGCCAGCAGCCGTGGACAGGGAACCTACAATGAGCAGTTCTTC. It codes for CASSRGQGTYNEQFF. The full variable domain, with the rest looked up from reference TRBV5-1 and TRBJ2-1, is KAGVTQTPRYLIKTRGQQVTLSCSPISGHRSVSWYQQTPGQGLQFLFEYFSETQRNKGNFPGRFSGRQFSNSRSEMNVSTLELGDSALYLCASSRGQGTYNEQFFGPGTRLTVL.

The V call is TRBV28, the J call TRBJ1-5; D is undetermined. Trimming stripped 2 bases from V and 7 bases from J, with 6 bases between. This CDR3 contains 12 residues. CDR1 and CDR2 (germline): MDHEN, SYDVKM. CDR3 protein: CASSLERQPQHF. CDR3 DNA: TGTGCCAGCAGTTTAGAAAGACAGCCCCAGCATTTT.

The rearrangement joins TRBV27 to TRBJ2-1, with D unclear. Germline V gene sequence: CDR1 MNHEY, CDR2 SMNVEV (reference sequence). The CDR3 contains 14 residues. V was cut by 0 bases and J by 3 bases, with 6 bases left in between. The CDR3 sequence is CASSLSANYNEQFF. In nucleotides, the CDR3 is TGTGCCAGCAGTTTATCAGCCAACTACAATGAGCAGTTCTTC.

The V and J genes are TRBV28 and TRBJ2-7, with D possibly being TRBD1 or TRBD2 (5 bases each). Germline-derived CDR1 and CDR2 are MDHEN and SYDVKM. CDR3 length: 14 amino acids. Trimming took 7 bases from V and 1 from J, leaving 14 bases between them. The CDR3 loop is CASKGQGVSYEQYF. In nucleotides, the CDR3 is TGTGCCAGCAAAGGGCAGGGAGTATCCTACGAGCAGTACTTC.

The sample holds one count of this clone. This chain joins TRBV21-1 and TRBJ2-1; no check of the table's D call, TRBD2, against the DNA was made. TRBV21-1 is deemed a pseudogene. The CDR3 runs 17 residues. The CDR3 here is CASSKPRGGLELGEQFF. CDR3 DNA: TGTGCCAGCAGCAAACCTCGGGGGGGACTCGAGTTAGGTGAGCAGTTCTTC.

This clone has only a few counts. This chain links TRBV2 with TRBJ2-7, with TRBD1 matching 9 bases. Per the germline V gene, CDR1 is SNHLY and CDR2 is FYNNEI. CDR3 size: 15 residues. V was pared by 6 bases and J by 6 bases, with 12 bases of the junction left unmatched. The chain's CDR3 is CASSRPGQGSREQYF. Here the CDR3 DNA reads TGTGCCAGCAGCCGACCGGGACAGGGAAGTCGCGAGCAGTACTTC.

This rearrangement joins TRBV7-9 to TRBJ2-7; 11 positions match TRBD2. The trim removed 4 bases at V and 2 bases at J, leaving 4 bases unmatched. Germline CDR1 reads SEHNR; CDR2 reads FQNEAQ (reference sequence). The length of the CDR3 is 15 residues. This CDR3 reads CASSSGTSGTYEQYF. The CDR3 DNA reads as TGTGCCAGCAGCTCCGGGACTAGCGGTACCTACGAGCAGTACTTC. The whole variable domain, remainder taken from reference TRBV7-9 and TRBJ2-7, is DTGVSQNPRHKITKRGQNVTFRCDPISEHNRLYWYRQTLGQGPEFLTYFQNEAQLEKSRLLSDRFSAERPKGSFSTLEIQRTEQGDSAMYLCASSSGTSGTYEQYFGPGTRLTVT.

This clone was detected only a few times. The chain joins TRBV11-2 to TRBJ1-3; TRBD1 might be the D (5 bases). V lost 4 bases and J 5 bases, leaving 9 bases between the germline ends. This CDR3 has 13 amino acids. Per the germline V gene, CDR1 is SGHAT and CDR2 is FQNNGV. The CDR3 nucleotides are TGTGCCAGCAGCTCTGGGACCCGAAACACCATATATTTT. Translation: CASSSGTRNTIYF.

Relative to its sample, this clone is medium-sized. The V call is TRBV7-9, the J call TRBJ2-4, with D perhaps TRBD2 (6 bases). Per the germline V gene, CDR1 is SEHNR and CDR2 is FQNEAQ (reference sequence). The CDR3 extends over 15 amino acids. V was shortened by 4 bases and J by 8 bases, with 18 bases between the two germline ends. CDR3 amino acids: CASSSRDSQGDIQYF. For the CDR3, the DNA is TGTGCCAGCAGCTCCCGGGACTCCCAGGGAGACATTCAGTACTTC.

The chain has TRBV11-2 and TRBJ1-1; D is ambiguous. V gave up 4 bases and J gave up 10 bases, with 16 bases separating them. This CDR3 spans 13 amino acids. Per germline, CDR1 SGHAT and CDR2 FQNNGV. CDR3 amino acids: CASSSPGRVTAFF. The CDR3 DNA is TGTGCCAGCAGCTCACCGGGGAGGGTAACAGCTTTCTTT. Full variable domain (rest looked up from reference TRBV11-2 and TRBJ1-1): EAGVAQSPRYKIIEKRQSVAFWCNPISGHATLYWYQQILGQGPKLLIQFQNNGVVDDSQLPKDRFSAERLKGVDSTLKIQPAKLEDSAVYLCASSSPGRVTAFFGQGTRLTVV.

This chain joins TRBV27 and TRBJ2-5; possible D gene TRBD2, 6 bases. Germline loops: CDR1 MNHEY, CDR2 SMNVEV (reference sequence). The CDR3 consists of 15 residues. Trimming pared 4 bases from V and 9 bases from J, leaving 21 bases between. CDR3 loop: CASSSPGTGSKAQYF. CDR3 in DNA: TGTGCCAGCAGTTCCCCCGGGACTGGCTCGAAGGCCCAGTACTTC.

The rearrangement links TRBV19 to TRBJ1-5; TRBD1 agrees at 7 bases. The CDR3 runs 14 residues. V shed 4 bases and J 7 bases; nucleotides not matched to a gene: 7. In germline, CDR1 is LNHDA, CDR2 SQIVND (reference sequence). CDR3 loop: CASSSPGGRQPQHF. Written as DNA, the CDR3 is TGTGCCAGTAGTAGCCCAGGGGGTAGGCAGCCCCAGCATTTT.

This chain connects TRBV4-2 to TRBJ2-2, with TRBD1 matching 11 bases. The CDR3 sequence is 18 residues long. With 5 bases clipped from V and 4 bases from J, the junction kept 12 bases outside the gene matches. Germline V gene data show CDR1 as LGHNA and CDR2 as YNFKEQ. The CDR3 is CASSLGGQGARGTGELFF. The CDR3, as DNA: TGTGCCAGCAGCTTGGGCGGACAGGGGGCGCGTGGCACCGGGGAGCTGTTTTTT.

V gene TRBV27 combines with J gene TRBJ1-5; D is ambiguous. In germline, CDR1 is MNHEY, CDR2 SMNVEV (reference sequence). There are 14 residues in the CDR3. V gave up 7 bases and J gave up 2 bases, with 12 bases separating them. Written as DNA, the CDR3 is TGTGCCAGCATTTGCCCTCTCGGCAATCAGCCCCAGCATTTT. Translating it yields CASICPLGNQPQHF.

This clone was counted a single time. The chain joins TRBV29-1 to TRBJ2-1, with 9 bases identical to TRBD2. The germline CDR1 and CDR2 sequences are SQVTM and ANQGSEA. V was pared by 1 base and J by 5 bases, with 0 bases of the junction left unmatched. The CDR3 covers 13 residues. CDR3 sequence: CSVEGLADNEQFF. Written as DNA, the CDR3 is TGCAGCGTTGAAGGACTAGCGGACAATGAGCAGTTCTTC.

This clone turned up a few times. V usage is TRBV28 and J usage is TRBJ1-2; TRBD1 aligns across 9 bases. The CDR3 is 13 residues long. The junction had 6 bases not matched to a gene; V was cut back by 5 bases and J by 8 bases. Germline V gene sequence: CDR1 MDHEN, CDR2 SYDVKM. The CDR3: CASSQQGARGYTF. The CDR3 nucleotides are TGTGCCAGCAGTCAACAGGGGGCCCGGGGCTACACCTTC.

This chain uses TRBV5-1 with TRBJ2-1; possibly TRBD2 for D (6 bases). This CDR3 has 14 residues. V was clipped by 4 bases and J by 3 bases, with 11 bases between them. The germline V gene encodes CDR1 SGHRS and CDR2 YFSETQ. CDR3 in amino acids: CASSGGNLYNEQFF. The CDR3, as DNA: TGCGCCAGCAGCGGAGGGAACCTCTACAATGAGCAGTTCTTC.

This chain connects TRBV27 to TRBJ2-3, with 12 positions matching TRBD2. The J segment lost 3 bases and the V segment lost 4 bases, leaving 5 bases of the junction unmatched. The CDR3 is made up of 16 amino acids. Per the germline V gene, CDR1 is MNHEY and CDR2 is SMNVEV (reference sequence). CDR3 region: CASSSGLAGGTDTQYF. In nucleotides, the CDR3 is TGTGCCAGCAGTTCGGGACTAGCGGGCGGGACAGATACGCAGTATTTT.

The CDR3 DNA follows: TGCGCCAGCAGCCAAGAGGATCGAGGGAAGAGAGATGGCTACACCTTC. Protein sequence: CASSQEDRGKRDGYTF. The gene calls are TRBV4-1 and TRBJ1-2; unclear D gene. Germline CDR1 is MGHRA and CDR2 is YSYEKL. Trimming shortened V by 0 bases and J by 6 bases, and 17 bases separated the two germline ends. There are 16 residues in the CDR3.